This T cell receptor beta chain was recorded in a study of CD8 T cell repertoires and HIV-1 epitope variants. Overall study: Controls included no peptide, Ebola AY9 epitope, and a CMV, EBV, flu pool. Tested: three Gag epitope families, Nef HW9 and YT9. The baseline condition was 1M T cells left uncultured.

To note about this clone: The antigen is unknown.

The germline CDR1 and CDR2 sequences are SGHRS and YFSETQ. This CDR3 region has 15 residues. The junction had 6 bases not matched to a gene; V was cut back by 0 bases and J by 8 bases. The repertoire was sequenced with immunoSEQ multiplex PCR; TCRdb's copy has only in-frame clones and lacks some. The sample lists about 5,000 clones, 65% to 75% occurring once. The receptor's source is a male donor with HIV. The chain combines TRBV5-1 with TRBJ2-1; 9 positions agree with TRBD2. The sample comprised cultured CD8+ T cells derived from PBMCs. This CDR3 is CASSLGSGSGHEQFF. As DNA, the CDR3 is TGCGCCAGCAGCTTGGGTAGCGGGAGCGGTCATGAGCAGTTCTTC.